The rows below give T cell receptor beta chains drawn from one sample of a study of cytomegalovirus exposure and HLA in healthy donors. TCRdb's copy holds only in-frame clones and misses some; the assay was immunoSEQ multiplex PCR. Here the sample spans approximately 200,000 clones, more than 80% being singletons. The sample consisted of PBMCs. The receptor set was obtained from a man aged 18 to 30 in good health and CMV-seropositive. The CDR3 runs from the conserved cysteine through the conserved F or W. Fields, in order: CDR3 DNA, CDR3 protein, D gene, clone size, V gene, J gene. A D gene is named only where the DNA matches it firmly. The size entry is marked missing in some rows and otherwise reads once, few, many or a size class.

CDR3nt: TGTGCCAGTAGTCCGACTAGCGCATCCTACAATGAGCAGTTCTTC; CDR3aa: CASSPTSASYNEQFF; d_gene: TRBD2; abundance: -; v_gene: TRBV19; j_gene: TRBJ2-1
CDR3nt: TGTGCCAGCAGCTTAGGCCAGTACGAGCAGTACTTC; CDR3aa: CASSLGQYEQYF; d_gene: -; abundance: -; v_gene: TRBV11-2; j_gene: TRBJ2-7
CDR3nt: TGTGCCAGCAGCTTATCCGGGAGGGCGGGAGGGCCGAATGAGCAGTTCTTC; CDR3aa: CASSLSGRAGGPNEQFF; d_gene: TRBD2; abundance: -; v_gene: TRBV7-3; j_gene: TRBJ2-1
CDR3nt: TGTGCCAGCAGTTCTCAAACTAGCGGGTTCTACAATGAGCAGTTCTTC; CDR3aa: CASSSQTSGFYNEQFF; d_gene: TRBD2; abundance: -; v_gene: TRBV27; j_gene: TRBJ2-1
CDR3nt: TGTGCCAGTAGTGTTGGGACAGGGGATACAGATACGCAGTATTTT; CDR3aa: CASSVGTGDTDTQYF; d_gene: TRBD1; abundance: -; v_gene: TRBV19; j_gene: TRBJ2-3
CDR3nt: TGTGCCAGCAGTGACGGCGGGACTAGCATCGATGAGCAGTTCTTC; CDR3aa: CASSDGGTSIDEQFF; d_gene: TRBD2; abundance: once; v_gene: TRBV6-4; j_gene: TRBJ2-1
CDR3nt: TGTGCCAGCAGACTAGCGGGAGGGGGAGATACGCAGTATTTT; CDR3aa: CASRLAGGGDTQYF; d_gene: TRBD2; abundance: -; v_gene: TRBV5-4; j_gene: TRBJ2-3
CDR3nt: TGTGCCAGCAGCTTATGGGAGGCCGATGAGCAGTTCTTC; CDR3aa: CASSLWEADEQFF; d_gene: -; abundance: -; v_gene: TRBV7-2; j_gene: TRBJ2-1
CDR3nt: TGTGCCAGCAGCGCCACTCGACAGGGGGCTTCCACCGGGGAGCTGTTTTTT; CDR3aa: CASSATRQGASTGELFF; d_gene: TRBD1; abundance: -; v_gene: TRBV9; j_gene: TRBJ2-2
CDR3nt: TGTGCCAGCAGCCGACCGGAAGCGGAGTTGCCCAATGAGCAGTTCTTC; CDR3aa: CASSRPEAELPNEQFF; d_gene: -; abundance: -; v_gene: TRBV27; j_gene: TRBJ2-1
CDR3nt: TGCAGTGCTAGGGACTACCCCACGCAGTATTTT; CDR3aa: CSARDYPTQYF; d_gene: -; abundance: -; v_gene: TRBV20-1; j_gene: TRBJ2-3
CDR3nt: TGTGCCATCAGTGAGTCGAGGGGGAGAAGGACAGATACGCAGTATTTT; CDR3aa: CAISESRGRRTDTQYF; d_gene: -; abundance: -; v_gene: TRBV10-3; j_gene: TRBJ2-3
CDR3nt: TGTGCCAGCAGGGCCGGGACAGGAGGCACCGGGGAGCTGTTTTTT; CDR3aa: CASRAGTGGTGELFF; d_gene: -; abundance: -; v_gene: TRBV21-1; j_gene: TRBJ2-2
CDR3nt: TGCAGCGTTATCCCCGGGACAGGTGAAGAGACCCAGTACTTC; CDR3aa: CSVIPGTGEETQYF; d_gene: TRBD1; abundance: -; v_gene: TRBV29-1; j_gene: TRBJ2-5
CDR3nt: TGTGCCAGCAGTTCCCCCCTGTTCCAGGACAGGGGTTCAGATACGCAGTATTTT; CDR3aa: CASSSPLFQDRGSDTQYF; d_gene: TRBD1; abundance: -; v_gene: TRBV28; j_gene: TRBJ2-3
CDR3nt: TGTGCCAGCAGCTTAGCGCAACAGGGTATCGAGCAGTACTTC; CDR3aa: CASSLAQQGIEQYF; d_gene: -; abundance: few; v_gene: TRBV7-9; j_gene: TRBJ2-7
CDR3nt: TGTGCCACGCGGGACGCCGGCTACGAGCAGTACTTC; CDR3aa: CATRDAGYEQYF; d_gene: -; abundance: few; v_gene: TRBV15; j_gene: TRBJ2-7
CDR3nt: TGTGCCAGCAGTTACGCAGGGGGCGTGGATGGCTACACCTTC; CDR3aa: CASSYAGGVDGYTF; d_gene: TRBD1; abundance: -; v_gene: TRBV6-5; j_gene: TRBJ1-2
CDR3nt: TGTGCCAGCAGCACTAGCGGGTGGGGAGGGAGCACAGATACGCAGTATTTT; CDR3aa: CASSTSGWGGSTDTQYF; d_gene: TRBD2; abundance: -; v_gene: TRBV11-2; j_gene: TRBJ2-3
CDR3nt: TGCGCCAGCAGCTTGGCCCTAGCGGGAGGCAGTCAGGAGCAGTTCTTC; CDR3aa: CASSLALAGGSQEQFF; d_gene: TRBD2; abundance: -; v_gene: TRBV5-1; j_gene: TRBJ2-1
CDR3nt: TGTGCCAGCAGCTTAAGGGCTCGCCCGGGGGAGCAGTACTTC; CDR3aa: CASSLRARPGEQYF; d_gene: -; abundance: -; v_gene: TRBV11-1; j_gene: TRBJ2-7
CDR3nt: TGCGCCAGCAGCTTGGCCGGGACAGGGATCTATGGCTACACCTTC; CDR3aa: CASSLAGTGIYGYTF; d_gene: TRBD1; abundance: once; v_gene: TRBV5-1; j_gene: TRBJ1-2
CDR3nt: TGCGCCAGCAGCCAAGATTTACAGGGCAGCAATCAGCCCCAGCATTTT; CDR3aa: CASSQDLQGSNQPQHF; d_gene: -; abundance: -; v_gene: TRBV4-3; j_gene: TRBJ1-5
CDR3nt: TGTGCCAGCACCCTAACGGACACCAATCAGCCCCAGCATTTT; CDR3aa: CASTLTDTNQPQHF; d_gene: -; abundance: -; v_gene: TRBV6-5; j_gene: TRBJ1-5
CDR3nt: TGTGCCAGCAGCCTCAGGGGTCTGAACTATGGCTACACCTTC; CDR3aa: CASSLRGLNYGYTF; d_gene: -; abundance: -; v_gene: TRBV2; j_gene: TRBJ1-2
CDR3nt: TGTGCCAGCAGCCCACTAGAGCGGGGATACAATGAGCAGTTCTTC; CDR3aa: CASSPLERGYNEQFF; d_gene: TRBD2; abundance: once; v_gene: TRBV7-9; j_gene: TRBJ2-1
CDR3nt: TGTGCCAGCAGGGAGAGGACAGATACGCAGTATTTT; CDR3aa: CASRERTDTQYF; d_gene: -; abundance: -; v_gene: TRBV9; j_gene: TRBJ2-3
CDR3nt: TGTGCCAGTCCCGACAGTACCGGGGAGCTGTTTTTT; CDR3aa: CASPDSTGELFF; d_gene: -; abundance: -; v_gene: TRBV19; j_gene: TRBJ2-2
CDR3nt: TGTGCCAGCAGTTTTGGACAGAAGAACACTGAAGCTTTCTTT; CDR3aa: CASSFGQKNTEAFF; d_gene: -; abundance: -; v_gene: TRBV27; j_gene: TRBJ1-1
CDR3nt: TGTGCCAGCAGTACACTAGCGGGAGGGATCTACGAGCAGTACTTC; CDR3aa: CASSTLAGGIYEQYF; d_gene: TRBD2; abundance: -; v_gene: TRBV27; j_gene: TRBJ2-7
CDR3nt: TGTGCCAGCGGTCGCGGCTCGAACACCGGGGAGCTGTTTTTT; CDR3aa: CASGRGSNTGELFF; d_gene: -; abundance: few; v_gene: TRBV27; j_gene: TRBJ2-2
CDR3nt: TGTGCCAGCAGCCAAACGCAAGCTCAGCCCCAGCATTTT; CDR3aa: CASSQTQAQPQHF; d_gene: -; abundance: -; v_gene: TRBV6-1; j_gene: TRBJ1-5
CDR3nt: TGTGCCAGCAGTGAATATAGACGGCGGCTATCGAACACCGGGGAGCTGTTTTTT; CDR3aa: CASSEYRRRLSNTGELFF; d_gene: -; abundance: -; v_gene: TRBV25-1; j_gene: TRBJ2-2
CDR3nt: TGCGCCAGCAGCTTGACTAGCGGAGCGAACACCGGGGAGCTGTTTTTT; CDR3aa: CASSLTSGANTGELFF; d_gene: TRBD2; abundance: -; v_gene: TRBV5-1; j_gene: TRBJ2-2
CDR3nt: TGTGCTAGTGATTTTAGACTTTGGACTAGCGGGAGTCTGAAGGACGAGCAGTACTTC; CDR3aa: CASDFRLWTSGSLKDEQYF; d_gene: TRBD2; abundance: -; v_gene: TRBV12-5; j_gene: TRBJ2-7
CDR3nt: TGTGCCTGGAGGATACAGAATTCGAACACTGAAGCTTTCTTT; CDR3aa: CAWRIQNSNTEAFF; d_gene: -; abundance: -; v_gene: TRBV30; j_gene: TRBJ1-1
CDR3nt: TGTGCCAGCAGTCCGGACAGTTTGACCGGGGAGCTGTTTTTT; CDR3aa: CASSPDSLTGELFF; d_gene: -; abundance: once; v_gene: TRBV6-6; j_gene: TRBJ2-2
CDR3nt: TGTGCCAGCGCCCTGGGGCAAGCCTACAATGAGCAGTTCTTC; CDR3aa: CASALGQAYNEQFF; d_gene: -; abundance: -; v_gene: TRBV18; j_gene: TRBJ2-1
CDR3nt: TGTGCCAGCACTCGGGAGTGGGAGCAGTACTTC; CDR3aa: CASTREWEQYF; d_gene: -; abundance: once; v_gene: TRBV25-1; j_gene: TRBJ2-7
CDR3nt: TGTGCCAGCAGTTCCCCGGGACAAGGAAACACCATATATTTT; CDR3aa: CASSSPGQGNTIYF; d_gene: -; abundance: few; v_gene: TRBV28; j_gene: TRBJ1-3
CDR3nt: TGTGCCAGCAGTTTGCACAAACTAGCGGGAGTTAAGTACGAGCAGTACTTC; CDR3aa: CASSLHKLAGVKYEQYF; d_gene: TRBD2; abundance: -; v_gene: TRBV28; j_gene: TRBJ2-7
CDR3nt: TGTGCCAGCAGCTTAGATGCGGCCCAGCCCCAGCATTTT; CDR3aa: CASSLDAAQPQHF; d_gene: -; abundance: -; v_gene: TRBV7-2; j_gene: TRBJ1-5
CDR3nt: TGCGCCAGCAGCCCGGAGGGAAGCGGGGTGAGGGGGAATGAGCAGTTCTTC; CDR3aa: CASSPEGSGVRGNEQFF; d_gene: -; abundance: -; v_gene: TRBV4-3; j_gene: TRBJ2-1
CDR3nt: TGTGCCAGCAGCGTGGGGGGGAAGTTTCAGCCCCAGCATTTT; CDR3aa: CASSVGGKFQPQHF; d_gene: -; abundance: -; v_gene: TRBV9; j_gene: TRBJ1-5
CDR3nt: TGCGCCAGCAGCTTAGGGACTAGCGGGACCATCGCGAAGCAGTACTTC; CDR3aa: CASSLGTSGTIAKQYF; d_gene: TRBD2; abundance: -; v_gene: TRBV5-1; j_gene: TRBJ2-7